This T cell receptor (beta chain) was sequenced in a study of T cell responses to AZD1222 COVID-19 vaccine. This CDR3 is built from 13 residues. Germline values: CDR1 LNHDA, CDR2 SQIVND (reference sequence). Trimming shortened V by 5 bases and J by 9 bases, and 14 bases separated the two germline ends. This clone has only one observation. Data came from immunoSEQ multiplex PCR; TCRdb stores just in-frame clones and leaves some out. The table records 90,000 to 150,000 clones, around 90% of them present only once. This sequence originates from an adult who received the AZD1222 COVID-19 vaccine. The chain couples TRBV19 to TRBJ1-3, with D unclear. The specimen comprised peripheral blood, sampled 28 days after the second AZD1222 dose. The CDR3 DNA follows: TGTGCCAGTAGTCTGACCTTCGTCGGCACCATATATTTT. Encoded protein: CASSLTFVGTIYF.